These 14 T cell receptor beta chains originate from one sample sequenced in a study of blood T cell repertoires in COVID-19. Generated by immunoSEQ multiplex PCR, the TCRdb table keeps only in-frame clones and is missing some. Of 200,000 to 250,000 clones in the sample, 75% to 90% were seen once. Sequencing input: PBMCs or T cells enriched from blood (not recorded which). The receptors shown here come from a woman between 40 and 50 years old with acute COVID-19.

As DNA, the CDR3 is TGTGCCAGCAGTAATAATATTCCGGGACAGGGTACGTACTTC. It is translated as CASSNNIPGQGTYF. This chain connects TRBV28 to TRBJ2-7; TRBD1 matches at 9 bases. Germline loops: CDR1 MDHEN, CDR2 SYDVKM. J was trimmed by 12 bases and V by 5 bases; bases with no gene match: 14. The CDR3 runs to 14 residues. The variable domain in full, with the rest retrieved from reference TRBV28 and TRBJ2-7, is DVKVTQSSRYLVKRTGEKVFLECVQDMDHENMFWYRQDPGLGLRLIYFSYDVKMKEKGDIPEGYSVSREKKERFSLILESASTNQTSMYLCASSNNIPGQGTYFGPGTRLTVT.

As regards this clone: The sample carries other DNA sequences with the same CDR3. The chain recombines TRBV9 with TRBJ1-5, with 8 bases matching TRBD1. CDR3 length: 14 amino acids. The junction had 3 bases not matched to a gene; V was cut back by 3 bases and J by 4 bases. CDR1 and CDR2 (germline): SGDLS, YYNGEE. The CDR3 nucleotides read TGTGCCAGCAGCGCAACAGGGGGAAATCAGCCCCAGCATTTT. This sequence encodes CASSATGGNQPQHF.

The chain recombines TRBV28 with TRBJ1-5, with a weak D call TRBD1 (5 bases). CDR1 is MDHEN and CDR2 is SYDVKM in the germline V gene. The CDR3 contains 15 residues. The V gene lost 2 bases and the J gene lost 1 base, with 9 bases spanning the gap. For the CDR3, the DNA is TGTGCCAGCAGTTTAAGGGGTGCGAGCAATCAGCCCCAGCATTTT. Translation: CASSLRGASNQPQHF.

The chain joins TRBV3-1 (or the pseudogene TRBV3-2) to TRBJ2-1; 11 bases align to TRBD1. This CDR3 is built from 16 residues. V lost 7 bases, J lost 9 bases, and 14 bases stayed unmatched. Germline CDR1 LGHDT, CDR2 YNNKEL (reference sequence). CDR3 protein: CASTSTRDRGLGEQFF. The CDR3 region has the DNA TGTGCCAGCACCAGTACCCGGGACAGGGGGTTGGGTGAGCAGTTCTTC.

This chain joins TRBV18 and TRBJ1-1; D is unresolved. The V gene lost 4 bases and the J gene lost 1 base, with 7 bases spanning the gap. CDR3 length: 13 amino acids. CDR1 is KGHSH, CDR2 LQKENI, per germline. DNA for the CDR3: TGTGCCAGCTCACAAACAGCGAACACTGAAGCTTTCTTT. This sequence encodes CASSQTANTEAFF.

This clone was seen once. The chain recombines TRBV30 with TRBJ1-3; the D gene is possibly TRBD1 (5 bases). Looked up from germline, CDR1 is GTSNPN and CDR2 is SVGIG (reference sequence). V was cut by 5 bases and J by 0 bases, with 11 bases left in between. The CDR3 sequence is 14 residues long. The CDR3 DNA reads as TGTGCCTGGGGCACAGGAGACTCTGGAAACACCATATATTTT. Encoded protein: CAWGTGDSGNTIYF.

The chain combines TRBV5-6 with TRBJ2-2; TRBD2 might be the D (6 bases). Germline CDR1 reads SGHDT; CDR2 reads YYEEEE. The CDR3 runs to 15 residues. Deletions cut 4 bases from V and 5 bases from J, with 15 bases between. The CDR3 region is CASSVGLTMTGELFF. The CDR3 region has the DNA TGTGCCAGCAGCGTGGGACTGACCATGACCGGGGAGCTGTTTTTT.

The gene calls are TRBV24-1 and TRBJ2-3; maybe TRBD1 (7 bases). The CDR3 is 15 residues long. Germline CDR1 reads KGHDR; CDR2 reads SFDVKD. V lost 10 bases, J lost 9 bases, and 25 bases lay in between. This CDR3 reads CATEDRERGGRTQYF. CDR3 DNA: TGTGCCACGGAAGACAGGGAGAGAGGGGGGAGGACGCAGTATTTT.

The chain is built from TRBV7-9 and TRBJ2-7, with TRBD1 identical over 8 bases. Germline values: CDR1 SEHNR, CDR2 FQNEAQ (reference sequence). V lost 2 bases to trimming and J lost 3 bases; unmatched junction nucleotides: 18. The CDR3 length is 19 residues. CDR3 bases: TGTGCCAGCAGCTTACCCAGGGGCCTACCGGGACAGGCACTCTACGAGCAGTACTTC. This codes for CASSLPRGLPGQALYEQYF.

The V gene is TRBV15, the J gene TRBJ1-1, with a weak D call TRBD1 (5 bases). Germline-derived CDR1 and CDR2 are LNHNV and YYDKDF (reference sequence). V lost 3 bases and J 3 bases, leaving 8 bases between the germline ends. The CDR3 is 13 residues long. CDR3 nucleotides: TGTGCCACCAGCAGCGGGGGGTACACTGAAGCTTTCTTT. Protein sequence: CATSSGGYTEAFF.

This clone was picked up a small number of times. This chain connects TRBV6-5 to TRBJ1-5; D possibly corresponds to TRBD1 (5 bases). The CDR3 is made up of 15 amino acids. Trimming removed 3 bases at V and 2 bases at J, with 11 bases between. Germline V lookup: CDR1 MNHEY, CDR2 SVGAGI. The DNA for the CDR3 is TGTGCCAGCAGTTATGGTGTAGGGGGCAATCAGCCCCAGCATTTT. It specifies CASSYGVGGNQPQHF.

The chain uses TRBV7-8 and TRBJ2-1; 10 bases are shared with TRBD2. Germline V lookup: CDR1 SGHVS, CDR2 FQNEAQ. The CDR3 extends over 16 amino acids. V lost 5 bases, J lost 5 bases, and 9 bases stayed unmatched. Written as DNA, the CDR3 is TGTGCCAGCAGCGCCCGATTAGCGGGGGGCGACAATGAGCAGTTCTTC. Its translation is CASSARLAGGDNEQFF.

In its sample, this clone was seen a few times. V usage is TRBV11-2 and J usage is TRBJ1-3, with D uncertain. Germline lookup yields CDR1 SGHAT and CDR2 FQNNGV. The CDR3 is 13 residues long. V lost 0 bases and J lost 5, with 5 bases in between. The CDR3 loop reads CASSLDHRNTIYF. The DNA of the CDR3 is TGTGCCAGCAGCTTAGATCACAGAAACACCATATATTTT.

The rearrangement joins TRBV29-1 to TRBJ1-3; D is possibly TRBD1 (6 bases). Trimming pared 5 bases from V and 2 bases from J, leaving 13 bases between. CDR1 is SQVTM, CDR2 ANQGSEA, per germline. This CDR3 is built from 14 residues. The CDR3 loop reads CSVSTGSTGNTIYF. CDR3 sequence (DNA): TGCAGCGTTTCGACAGGATCTACTGGAAACACCATATATTTT.